These 22 T cell receptor beta chains share one sample of origin, sequenced in a study of PD-L1 blockade in urothelial cancer. As to time point: pretreatment peripheral blood. The assay was immunoSEQ multiplex PCR, and TCRdb's table has in-frame clones only and misses some. This sample has about 95,000 clones, with roughly 91% found just once. The source material was PBMCs, sampled around atezolizumab (anti-PD-L1) treatment. These receptors all stem from a man in his fifties or sixties with urothelial cancer.

The rearrangement uses TRBV28 and TRBJ2-6; possibly TRBD2 for D (6 bases). Germline CDR1 is MDHEN and CDR2 is SYDVKM. The CDR3 is 18 residues long. The V end was cut by 6 bases, the J end by 0 bases, with 18 bases between. The CDR3 DNA reads as TGTGCCAGCAGCACCCTGTGGGGGGTCAGCTCTGGGGCCAACGTCCTGACTTTC. This gives the protein CASSTLWGVSSGANVLTF.

The chain couples TRBV14 to TRBJ2-7, with D perhaps TRBD1 (6 bases). With 4 bases removed from V and 4 bases from J, the gap between germline ends came to 14 bases. The CDR3 has 14 residues. Germline V gives CDR1 SGHDN, CDR2 FVKESK. CDR3 protein: CASSRGQWGYEQYF. For the CDR3, the DNA is TGTGCCAGCAGCCGAGGACAGTGGGGGTACGAGCAGTACTTC.

This chain joins TRBV12-5 and TRBJ2-5, with unresolved D. V lost 6 bases and J 0 bases, leaving 11 bases between the germline ends. Germline CDR1 LGHNT, CDR2 FRNRAP. This CDR3 spans 14 amino acids. The CDR3 nucleotides are TGTGCTAGTGGCCGCCTTCCGGACCAAGAGACCCAGTACTTC. Amino acids: CASGRLPDQETQYF.

This chain connects TRBV25-1 to TRBJ2-6; no clear D gene. CDR1 and CDR2 from the germline V gene are MGHDK and SYGVNS. The CDR3 is made up of 14 amino acids. V lost 4 bases to trimming and J lost 0 bases, with 4 bases between them. The CDR3 sequence is CASSVNSGANVLTF. The DNA for the CDR3 is TGTGCCAGCAGTGTAAACTCTGGGGCCAACGTCCTGACTTTC.

The CDR3 DNA is TGTGCCAGTAGTATAGAACCACTAGCGGGAGTTCGGAGCACAGATACGCAGTATTTT. Its translation is CASSIEPLAGVRSTDTQYF. This sequence joins TRBV19 and TRBJ2-3; 11 bases are a match to TRBD2. The CDR3 is made up of 19 amino acids. The V segment lost 0 bases and the J segment 0 bases; nucleotides outside the gene matches: 8. Germline CDR1 is LNHDA and CDR2 is SQIVND (reference sequence).

The genes are TRBV19 and TRBJ1-5; 7 nucleotides align to TRBD1. The CDR3 length is 13 residues. Trimming took 8 bases from V and 7 from J; bases not matched to a gene: 8. The germline V gene has CDR1 LNHDA and CDR2 SQIVND (reference sequence). CDR3 sequence: CASSFQGDQPQHF. The CDR3 DNA reads as TGTGCCAGTTCATTTCAGGGGGACCAGCCCCAGCATTTT.

CDR3 nucleotide sequence: TGTGCTAGTGGCTCAGACTCGGCAGATACGCAGTATTTT. It is translated as CASGSDSADTQYF. The gene calls are TRBV12-5 and TRBJ2-3; D unresolved. Germline loops: CDR1 LGHNT, CDR2 FRNRAP. Trimming removed 6 bases at V and 4 bases at J, with 11 bases between. CDR3 length: 13 amino acids.

The chain has TRBV30 and TRBJ2-5; unclear D gene. The germline gives CDR1 GTSNPN, CDR2 SVGIG (reference sequence). The V end lost 0 bases, the J end lost 2 bases, and 4 bases lay between the germline ends. There are 12 residues in the CDR3. The CDR3 DNA is TGTGCCTGGAGTGTCCATCAAGAGACCCAGTACTTC. As protein: CAWSVHQETQYF.

V is TRBV9 and J is TRBJ2-3; 7 bases align to TRBD2. After removal of 5 bases from V and 2 bases from J, the junction contained 8 bases not matched to a gene. CDR3 length: 15 amino acids. Germline values: CDR1 SGDLS, CDR2 YYNGEE. Here the CDR3 DNA reads TGTGCCAGCAGACGAGGGGACTACAACACAGATACGCAGTATTTT. This translates into CASRRGDYNTDTQYF.

The rearrangement uses TRBV28 and TRBJ2-7; 14 nucleotides match TRBD2. Germline-derived CDR1 and CDR2 are MDHEN and SYDVKM. The J segment lost 10 bases and the V segment lost 5 bases, leaving 7 bases of the junction unmatched. This CDR3 region has 14 residues. This CDR3 is CASSTGTSGSGQYF. DNA of the CDR3: TGTGCCAGCAGTACCGGGACTAGCGGGAGCGGACAGTACTTC.

V and J are TRBV5-4 and TRBJ2-1, with 7 bases that match TRBD2. The V gene's germline CDR1 is SGHNT and CDR2 YYREEE (reference sequence). The V gene end was trimmed by 4 bases and the J gene end by 4 bases; junction bases not matched to a gene: 5. CDR3 length equals 14 residues. The CDR3 DNA reads TGTGCCAGCAGCGGGGGGGGAACTTACAATGAGCAGTTCTTC. Translation: CASSGGGTYNEQFF.

The rearrangement links TRBV27 to TRBJ2-5; maybe TRBD2 (6 bases). This CDR3 contains 15 residues. Germline V gene data show CDR1 as MNHEY and CDR2 as SMNVEV (reference sequence). Deletions cut 5 bases from V and 5 bases from J, with 18 bases between. The CDR3 coding sequence is TGTGCCAGCAGTCCCGAACTAGCTGGGTCCGAGACCCAGTACTTC. Its translation: CASSPELAGSETQYF.

The chain carries TRBV28 and TRBJ1-1; D is ambiguous. Germline V gene lookup returns CDR1 MDHEN and CDR2 SYDVKM. V was trimmed by 8 bases and J by 4 bases, leaving 11 bases between them. This CDR3 spans 12 amino acids. DNA of the CDR3: TGTGCCAGCTGCCGGGGTGGCACTGAAGCTTTCTTT. Residues: CASCRGGTEAFF.

This chain joins TRBV7-9 and TRBJ2-1; TRBD2 might be the D (5 bases). This CDR3 spans 15 amino acids. Germline lookup yields CDR1 SEHNR and CDR2 FQNEAQ (reference sequence). The V and J ends lost 5 bases and 0 bases respectively, with 11 bases between them. CDR3: CASSPRGSSYNEQFF. The CDR3 coding sequence is TGTGCCAGCAGCCCCCGAGGGAGCTCCTACAATGAGCAGTTCTTC.

This clone was counted between two and nine times. This rearrangement joins TRBV7-2 to TRBJ1-6; D is uncertain. The germline gives CDR1 SGHTA, CDR2 FQGNSA. The CDR3 length is 16 residues. Trimming took off 5 bases at V and 7 bases at J, with 18 bases between the two ends. This chain's CDR3 is CASSAEVTPYNSPLHF. The DNA of the CDR3 is TGTGCCAGCAGCGCTGAGGTGACTCCTTACAATTCACCCCTCCACTTT.

V and J are TRBV9 and TRBJ1-1, with a weak D call TRBD1 (5 bases). CDR3 length equals 13 residues. The V gene lost 1 base and the J gene lost 10 bases, with 14 bases spanning the gap. CDR1 and CDR2 (germline): SGDLS, YYNGEE. CDR3 DNA sequence: TGTGCCAGCAGCGTAAGTCAGGGTGGACGAGCTTTCTTT. It specifies CASSVSQGGRAFF. The full variable domain, in which reference TRBV9 and TRBJ1-1 provide the parts outside the CDR3, is DSGVTQTPKHLITATGQRVTLRCSPRSGDLSVYWYQQSLDQGLQFLIQYYNGEERAKGNILERFSAQQFPDLHSELNLSSLELGDSALYFCASSVSQGGRAFFGQGTRLTVV.

This chain joins TRBV6-5 and TRBJ2-7, with D uncertain. Germline CDR1 is MNHEY and CDR2 is SVGAGI. V dropped 9 bases and J dropped 2 bases, with 14 bases sitting between them. The CDR3 length is 13 residues. CDR3 DNA sequence: TGTGCCAGTAGTACGGGTTTGGCCTACGAGCAGTACTTC. This translates into CASSTGLAYEQYF.

This clone has more than one count but fewer than ten. The chain employs TRBV7-8 and TRBJ1-6; tentatively, D is TRBD1 (5 bases). V was cut by 3 bases and J by 9 bases, with 9 bases left in between. Germline assignment: CDR1 SGHVS and CDR2 FQNEAQ. The CDR3 runs to 13 residues. CDR3 amino acids: CASSLAGGSPLHF. The CDR3 region has the DNA TGTGCCAGCAGCTTGGCGGGGGGTTCACCCCTCCACTTT.

The J gene is TRBJ2-3, the V gene TRBV4-3; 9 bases agree with TRBD2. CDR1 is LGHNA, CDR2 YSLEER, per germline. Germline trimming cut 4 bases from V and 2 bases from J; bases unmatched to any gene: 7. CDR3 length: 16 amino acids. The CDR3 DNA is TGCGCCAGCAGCCCATCGACTAGCGGAGTCACAGATACGCAGTATTTT. This sequence encodes CASSPSTSGVTDTQYF.

Here the CDR3 reads CASSLQGNSYNEQFF. The CDR3 bases are TGTGCCAGCAGTTTACAGGGGAACTCCTACAATGAGCAGTTCTTC. The rearrangement joins TRBV27 to TRBJ2-1, with D possibly TRBD1 on 6 matching bases. Germline V lookup: CDR1 MNHEY, CDR2 SMNVEV (reference sequence). The germline V and J ends were trimmed by 2 bases and 0 bases, with 8 bases remaining between them. The CDR3 length is 15 residues.

This clone turned up a few times. The J gene is TRBJ1-2, the V gene TRBV6-1; D is ambiguous. Between the trimmed V and J ends, which lost 5 bases and 2 bases, there was a span of 15 bases. Per germline, CDR1 MNHNS and CDR2 SASEGT. CDR3 length equals 15 residues. The CDR3 bases are TGTGCCAGCAGTCTCGACTCACCCCGAAACTATGGCTACACCTTC. This gives the protein CASSLDSPRNYGYTF.

In its sample, this clone was seen once. The gene calls are TRBV27 and TRBJ2-5; weak D call: TRBD2 (7 bases). The germline V gene has CDR1 MNHEY and CDR2 SMNVEV (reference sequence). CDR3 length: 17 residues. With 0 bases removed from V and 4 bases from J, the gap between germline ends came to 18 bases. CDR3 loop: CASSLSVGGPLIETQYF. CDR3 nucleotide sequence: TGTGCCAGCAGTTTATCCGTGGGGGGGCCATTGATAGAGACCCAGTACTTC.